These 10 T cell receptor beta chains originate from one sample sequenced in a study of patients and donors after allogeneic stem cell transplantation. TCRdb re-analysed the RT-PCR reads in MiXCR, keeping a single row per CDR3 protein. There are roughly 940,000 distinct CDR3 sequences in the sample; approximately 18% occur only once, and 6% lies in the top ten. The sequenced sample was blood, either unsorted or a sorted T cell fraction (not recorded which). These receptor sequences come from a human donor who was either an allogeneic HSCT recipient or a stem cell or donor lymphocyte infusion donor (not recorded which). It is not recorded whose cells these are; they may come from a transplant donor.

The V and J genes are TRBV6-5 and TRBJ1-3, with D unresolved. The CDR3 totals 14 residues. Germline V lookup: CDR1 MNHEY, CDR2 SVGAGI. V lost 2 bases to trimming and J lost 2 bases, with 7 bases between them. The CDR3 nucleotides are TGTGCCAGCAGTTACGGTCGGGCTGGAAACACCATATATTTT. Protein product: CASSYGRAGNTIYF.

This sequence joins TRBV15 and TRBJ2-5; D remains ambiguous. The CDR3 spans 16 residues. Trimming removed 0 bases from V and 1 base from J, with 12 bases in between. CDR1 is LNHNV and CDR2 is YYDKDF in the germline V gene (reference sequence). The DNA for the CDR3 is TGTGCCACCAGCAGAGAGTCTATAGCTATCCAAGAGACCCAGTACTTC. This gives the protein CATSRESIAIQETQYF.

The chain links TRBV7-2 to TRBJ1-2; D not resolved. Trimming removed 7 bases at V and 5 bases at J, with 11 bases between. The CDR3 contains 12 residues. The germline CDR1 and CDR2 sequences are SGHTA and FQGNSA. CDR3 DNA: TGTGCCAGCACCCGCCGGGAGTATGGCTACACCTTC. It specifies CASTRREYGYTF.

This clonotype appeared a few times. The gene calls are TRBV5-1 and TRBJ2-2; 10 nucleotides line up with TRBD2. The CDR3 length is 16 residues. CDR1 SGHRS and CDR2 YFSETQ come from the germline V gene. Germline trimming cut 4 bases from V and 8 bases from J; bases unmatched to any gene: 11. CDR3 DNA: TGCGCCAGCAGCACCGGGACTAGCGTCCCTATAGGGGAGCTGTTTTTT. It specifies CASSTGTSVPIGELFF. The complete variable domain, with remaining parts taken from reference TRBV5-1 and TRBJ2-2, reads KAGVTQTPRYLIKTRGQQVTLSCSPISGHRSVSWYQQTPGQGLQFLFEYFSETQRNKGNFPGRFSGRQFSNSRSEMNVSTLELGDSALYLCASSTGTSVPIGELFFGEGSRLTVL.

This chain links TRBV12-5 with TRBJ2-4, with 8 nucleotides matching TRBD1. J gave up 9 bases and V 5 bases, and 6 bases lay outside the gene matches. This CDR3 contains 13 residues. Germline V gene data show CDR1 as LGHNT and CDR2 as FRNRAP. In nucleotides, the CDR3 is TGTGCTAGTGGTCAAGGGACAGGAGGCATTCAGTACTTC. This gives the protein CASGQGTGGIQYF.

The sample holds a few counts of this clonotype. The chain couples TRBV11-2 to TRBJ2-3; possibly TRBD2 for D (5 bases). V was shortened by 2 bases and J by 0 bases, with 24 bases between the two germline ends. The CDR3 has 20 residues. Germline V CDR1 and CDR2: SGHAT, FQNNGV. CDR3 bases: TGTGCCAGCAGCTTATCTACTGGGTGGAGGCTAGATGAGAGCACAGATACGCAGTATTTT. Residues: CASSLSTGWRLDESTDTQYF.

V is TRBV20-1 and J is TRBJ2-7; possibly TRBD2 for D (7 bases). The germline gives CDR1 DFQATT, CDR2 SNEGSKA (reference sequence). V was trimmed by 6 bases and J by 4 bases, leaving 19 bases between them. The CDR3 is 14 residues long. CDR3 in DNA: TGCAGTGCCGCTTGGGGGGGCCGTAAATACGAGCAGTACTTC. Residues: CSAAWGGRKYEQYF.

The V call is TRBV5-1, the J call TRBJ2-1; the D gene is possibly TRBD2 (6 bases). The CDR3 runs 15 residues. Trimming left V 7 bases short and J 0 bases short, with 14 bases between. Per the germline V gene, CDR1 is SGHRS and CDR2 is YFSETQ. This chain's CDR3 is CASRQHGSSYNEQFF. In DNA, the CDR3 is TGCGCCAGCCGACAACACGGGAGCTCCTACAATGAGCAGTTCTTC.

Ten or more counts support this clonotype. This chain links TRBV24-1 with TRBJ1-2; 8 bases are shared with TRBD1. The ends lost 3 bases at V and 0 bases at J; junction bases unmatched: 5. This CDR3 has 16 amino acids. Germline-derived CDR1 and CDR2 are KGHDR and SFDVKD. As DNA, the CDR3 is TGTGCCACCAGTGATACTCGACAGGGGACTAACTATGGCTACACCTTC. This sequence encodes CATSDTRQGTNYGYTF.

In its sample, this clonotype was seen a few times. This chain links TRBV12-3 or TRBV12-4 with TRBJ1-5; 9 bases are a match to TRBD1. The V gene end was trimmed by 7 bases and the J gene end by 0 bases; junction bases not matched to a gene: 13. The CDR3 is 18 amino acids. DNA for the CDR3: TGTGCCAGCACTCTATCCGGGACAGGGCGTATTAGCAATCAGCCCCAGCATTTT. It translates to CASTLSGTGRISNQPQHF.